The next 16 T cell receptor beta chains were all read from a single sample in a study of Ad26.COV2.S vaccination and SARS-CoV-2 variants. This sample's treatment: some 20 received Ad26.COV2.S at low or high dose, single or two shots; about 5 received placebo; per-sample allocation not given. Sampling was performed 63 days after the first vaccine or placebo injection. Method: immunoSEQ multiplex PCR; TCRdb's copy keeps in-frame clones and lacks some. The sample includes fewer than 400,000 clones, around 85% of them seen just once. Specimen: peripheral blood, collected in a trial of Ad26.COV2.S vaccine versus placebo. These receptors came from a person between 18 and 65 years old who received the Ad26.COV2.S COVID-19 vaccine or a placebo.

The chain combines TRBV27 with TRBJ1-2; 7 bases align to TRBD1. The V segment lost 6 bases and the J segment 2 bases; nucleotides outside the gene matches: 3. CDR3 length: 13 amino acids. Germline V gene lookup returns CDR1 MNHEY and CDR2 SMNVEV (reference sequence). The CDR3 nucleotides read TGTGCCAGCAGCCCGGACAGGAACTATGGCTACACCTTC. It codes for CASSPDRNYGYTF.

J is TRBJ2-7 and V is TRBV5-1; D is unresolved. Trimming stripped 0 bases from V and 3 bases from J, with 4 bases between. This CDR3 spans 12 amino acids. Germline CDR1 is SGHRS and CDR2 is YFSETQ. CDR3 sequence (DNA): TGCGCCAGCAGCTTGGATATCTACGAGCAGTACTTC. Translation: CASSLDIYEQYF.

The rearrangement links TRBV11-3 to TRBJ1-3; no firm D call. Looked up from germline, CDR1 is SGHNT and CDR2 is YENEEA. V shed 1 base and J shed 1 base, with 5 bases lying between them. CDR3 length: 14 amino acids. This CDR3 reads CASSLGRSGNTIYF. CDR3 nucleotides: TGTGCCAGCAGCTTAGGACGGTCTGGAAACACCATATATTTT.

This clone is a singleton in its sample. This chain connects TRBV19 to TRBJ2-7, with a possible D match to TRBD1 (6 bases). The germline CDR1 and CDR2 sequences are LNHDA and SQIVND (reference sequence). V was shortened by 7 bases and J by 0 bases, with 10 bases between the two germline ends. CDR3 length: 13 residues. The CDR3 loop reads CASTQGNSYEQYF. DNA for the CDR3: TGTGCCAGTACACAGGGAAACTCCTACGAGCAGTACTTC.

The rearrangement joins TRBV30 to TRBJ1-1; D gene unclear. The CDR3 consists of 14 residues. Germline V gene data show CDR1 as GTSNPN and CDR2 as SVGIG (reference sequence). Trimming stripped 0 bases from V and 1 base from J, with 9 bases between. The chain's CDR3 is CAWSVGRENTEAFF. CDR3 nucleotide sequence: TGTGCCTGGAGTGTAGGGCGGGAGAACACTGAAGCTTTCTTT. Supplemented by reference TRBV30 and TRBJ1-1, the full variable domain reads SQTIHQWPATLVQPVGSPLSLECTVEGTSNPNLYWYRQAAGRGLQLLFYSVGIGQISSEVPQNLSASRPQDRQFILSSKKLLLSDSGFYLCAWSVGRENTEAFFGQGTRLTVV.

This chain joins TRBV12-3 or TRBV12-4 and TRBJ1-2, with D maybe TRBD1 (6 bases). The V and J ends lost 6 bases and 7 bases respectively, with 12 bases between them. This CDR3 is built from 12 residues. CDR3 amino acids: CASSTQGGGYTF. Written as DNA, the CDR3 is TGTGCCAGCAGCACTCAAGGGGGTGGCTACACCTTC.

This clone has only one observation. The chain has TRBV7-2 and TRBJ2-7; 7 positions agree with TRBD1. The CDR3 has 14 amino acids. The V gene's germline CDR1 is SGHTA and CDR2 FQGNSA. Trimming at V came to 5 bases and at J to 2 bases, leaving 6 bases not matched to a gene. The CDR3 region has the DNA TGTGCCAGCAGCCCGGACAGGCGTCCCTACGAGCAGTACTTC. It specifies CASSPDRRPYEQYF.

The J gene is TRBJ2-5, the V gene TRBV6-5, with a weak D call TRBD1 (5 bases). V shed 5 bases and J shed 5 bases, with 18 bases lying between them. The CDR3 is 15 amino acids. CDR1 is MNHEY, CDR2 SVGAGI, per germline. This CDR3 reads CASSTPRQIRETQYF. CDR3 nucleotides: TGTGCCAGCAGTACGCCCAGACAGATCCGGGAGACCCAGTACTTC.

The chain links TRBV7-9 to TRBJ1-4; a possible D gene is TRBD1 (6 bases). CDR1 SEHNR and CDR2 FQNEAQ come from the germline V gene (reference sequence). This CDR3 is built from 14 residues. Trimming removed 8 bases from V and 7 bases from J, with 17 bases in between. The CDR3 bases are TGTGCCAGCGCATCCGGGACACCAGGTGAAAAACTGTTTTTT. Amino acid sequence: CASASGTPGEKLFF.

The chain combines TRBV5-1 with TRBJ2-5; 7 nucleotides line up with TRBD1. The CDR3 is made up of 14 amino acids. CDR1 SGHRS and CDR2 YFSETQ come from the germline V gene. With V trimmed by 8 bases and J by 5 bases, 12 bases remained unmatched. CDR3 DNA: TGCGCCAGTAGGGACAGTCACACCACGGAGACCCAGTACTTC. Translation: CASRDSHTTETQYF.

This sequence joins TRBV5-4 and TRBJ2-2; the D gene is possibly TRBD1 (6 bases). This CDR3 has 15 amino acids. With 4 bases removed from V and 0 bases from J, the gap between germline ends came to 10 bases. Germline CDR1 reads SGHNT; CDR2 reads YYREEE (reference sequence). In nucleotides, the CDR3 is TGTGCCAGCAGCCCCCGACAGGCGAACACCGGGGAGCTGTTTTTT. It specifies CASSPRQANTGELFF.

The chain couples TRBV28 to TRBJ2-3, with TRBD2 matching 13 bases. J lost 9 bases, V lost 7 bases, and 13 bases had no gene match. CDR3 length: 16 amino acids. The germline V gene has CDR1 MDHEN and CDR2 SYDVKM. CDR3 DNA: TGTGCCAGCACCAGACTAGCGGGGGGCCAGGAGAGGACGCAGTATTTT. It codes for CASTRLAGGQERTQYF.

The CDR3 region is CASSKRAPDTQYF. The CDR3 coding sequence is TGTGCCAGCAGCAAGAGGGCCCCCGATACGCAGTATTTT. The genes are TRBV7-2 and TRBJ2-3; the D gene is possibly TRBD2 (5 bases). The CDR3 extends over 13 amino acids. With 5 bases removed from V and 6 bases from J, the gap between germline ends came to 12 bases. Germline loops: CDR1 SGHTA, CDR2 FQGNSA.

The table lists this clone with a few counts. This chain links TRBV6-6 with TRBJ2-2; D not resolved. CDR3 length: 11 residues. The V and J ends lost 5 bases and 5 bases respectively, with 3 bases between them. Germline V CDR1 and CDR2: MNHNY, SVGAGI (reference sequence). CDR3 loop: CASSATGELFF. The CDR3 DNA reads TGTGCCAGCAGTGCGACCGGGGAGCTGTTTTTT.

The rearrangement uses TRBV7-2 and TRBJ2-4; TRBD1 matches at 8 bases. Germline V gives CDR1 SGHTA, CDR2 FQGNSA. The CDR3 has 17 amino acids. V was pared by 5 bases and J by 6 bases, with 15 bases of the junction left unmatched. This CDR3 is CASSPRVAGGSRNIQYF. CDR3 nucleotide sequence: TGTGCCAGCAGCCCAAGGGTAGCAGGGGGCTCGAGAAACATTCAGTACTTC.

The genes are TRBV25-1 and TRBJ2-7, with 8 bases lining up with TRBD1. Germline-derived CDR1 and CDR2 are MGHDK and SYGVNS. The trim removed 4 bases at V and 7 bases at J, leaving 9 bases unmatched. The CDR3 extends over 14 amino acids. CDR3 in amino acids: CASSVAGGLGEQYF. The DNA of the CDR3 is TGTGCCAGCAGTGTTGCAGGGGGCCTAGGGGAGCAGTACTTC.